This T cell receptor (beta chain) was identified in a study of T-cell reconstitution after alpha-beta-depleted transplantation in children. Whole-study results and caveats: The origin of high day-60 TCRbeta diversity in some patients lay in surviving recipient T cells and thymic progenitors.

Per the germline V gene, CDR1 is DFQATT and CDR2 is SNEGSKA (reference sequence). V was pared by 2 bases and J by 1 base, with 8 bases between. This CDR3 has 14 residues. TCRbeta library preparation incorporated unique molecular identifiers. From the PCR reads, TCRdb called clonotypes with MiXCR, one entry per CDR3 protein. The table shows 450,000 to 600,000 distinct CDR3 sequences, with roughly 13% occurring only once. This clonotype was observed at least ten times. Its cognate antigen is unknown. The chain carries TRBV20-1 and TRBJ2-2; a possible D gene is TRBD1 (5 bases). The clonotype originates from a male patient between 10 and 17 years old who had a stem cell transplant for acute myeloid leukemia, so the T cells may come from the graft donor. The sequenced sample was PBMCs, mostly from graft donor cells, obtained 360 days after TCRalphabeta/CD19-depleted stem cell transplant. CDR3: CSARQGQNTGELFF. CDR3 nucleotides: TGCAGTGCTAGACAGGGCCAGAACACCGGGGAGCTGTTTTTT.